This TCR beta chain was sequenced for a study of blood T cell repertoires in COVID-19. Generated by immunoSEQ multiplex PCR, the TCRdb table keeps only in-frame clones and is missing some. In the table there are around 110,000 clones, roughly 90% of which are singletons. V trimming: 8 bases; J trimming: 5 bases; junction bases outside the gene matches: 1. The CDR3 loop spans 13 amino acids. Germline CDR1 reads LNHDA; CDR2 reads SQIVND (reference sequence). This chain joins TRBV19 and TRBJ1-6, with 9 bases that match TRBD1. The specimen was peripheral blood. This TCR was recovered from a man aged 40-49 years with acute or convalescent COVID-19. The CDR3 nucleotides read TGTGCCAGTGGACAGGGGAATAATTCACCCCTCCACTTT. Residues: CASGQGNNSPLHF.